This T cell receptor (beta chain) was recorded in a study of shared clonotypes between healthy human individuals. In this sample, this clone turned up a few times. The antigen is undetermined. General study findings and limits: Naive subsets typically showed greater estimated richness than memory subsets. Relative to clonotypes present in all four donors, those not shared had lower generation probabilities.

Clones were read by immunoSEQ multiplex PCR, and TCRdb kept only the in-frame ones, dropping some. The table records over a million clones, approximately 78% of them present only once. Trimming stripped 2 bases from V and 4 bases from J, with 11 bases between. Germline CDR1 is SQVTM and CDR2 is ANQGSEA. This CDR3 region has 13 residues. The sample was memory CD4+ T cells from PBMCs. Subset specified: CD45RA-negative fraction. The V and J genes are TRBV29-1 and TRBJ1-2; a possible D gene is TRBD1 (6 bases). The source of this sequence is a man younger than 35 in good health. Some clones in this sample may be carry-over from other donors' samples. The CDR3 spells CSVEQGISYGYTF. The CDR3, as DNA: TGCAGCGTTGAACAGGGGATTAGCTATGGCTACACCTTC.